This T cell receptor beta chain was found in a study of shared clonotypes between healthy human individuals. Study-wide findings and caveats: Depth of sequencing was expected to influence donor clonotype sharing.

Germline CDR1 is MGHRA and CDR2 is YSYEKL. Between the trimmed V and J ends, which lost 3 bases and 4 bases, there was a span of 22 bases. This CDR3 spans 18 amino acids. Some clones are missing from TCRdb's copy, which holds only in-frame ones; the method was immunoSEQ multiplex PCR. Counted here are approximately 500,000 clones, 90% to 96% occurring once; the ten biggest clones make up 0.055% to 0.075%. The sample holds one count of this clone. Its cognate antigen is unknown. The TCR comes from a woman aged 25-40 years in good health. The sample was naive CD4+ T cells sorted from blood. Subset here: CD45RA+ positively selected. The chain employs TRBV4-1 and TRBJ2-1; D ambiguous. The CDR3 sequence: CASSHTSRPTPAYNEQFF. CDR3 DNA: TGCGCCAGCAGCCACACCTCAAGACCCACCCCGGCATACAATGAGCAGTTCTTC.